Here is one T cell receptor (beta chain) with its context. This specimen belongs to a study of blood T cells in healthy people across ages. The CDR3 has 11 residues. V was shortened by 5 bases and J by 4 bases, with 6 bases between the two germline ends. Germline values: CDR1 DFQATT, CDR2 SNEGSKA (reference sequence). Sample-barcoded 5' priming and a J-beta primer mix drove a second PCR of about 6 to 12 cycles. Each of the cDNA molecules was tagged by a template-switch adaptor with 12 random nucleotides. TCRdb re-called the 5' RACE reads with MiXCR, one entry per CDR3 protein. The table has 1.5 million or so distinct CDR3 sequences, 42% seen once.

The sequenced sample was blood. The chain is built from TRBV20-1 and TRBJ2-1; unclear D gene. This receptor was identified in a woman between 18 and 29 years old in good health. This CDR3 is CSAYMYNEQFF. Here the CDR3 DNA reads TGCAGTGCTTACATGTACAATGAGCAGTTCTTC.